In its sample, the clone carrying this T cell receptor (beta chain) was seen a few times. The antigen is not known. The record originates from a study of T cells in Graves' hyperthyroidism and ophthalmopathy. The study's findings and limits: In the blood, most expanded thyroid clonotypes above 0.001 appeared as well. Median prediction lead before ophthalmopathy onset was roughly 6 months with the model. In simple terms, a model built on 13 V-J features told ophthalmopathy apart from stable hyperthyroidism.

Amplification yielded TCR beta CDR3 regions, with RNA transcripts as the source. Using the HTBI primer set, a first-round RT-PCR was run on the TCR CDR3. One entry per CDR3 protein results from TCRdb running MiXCR on the multiplex PCR reads. The table includes roughly 570,000 distinct CDR3 sequences, about half detected once. The germline V gene has CDR1 SGHRS and CDR2 YFSETQ. Trimming took off 3 bases at V and 5 bases at J, with 10 bases between the two ends. The CDR3 spans 13 residues. Patients showing uncontrolled infection, other autoimmune disease, pregnancy or lactation were ineligible. This chain connects TRBV5-1 to TRBJ2-3; D possibly corresponds to TRBD2 (5 bases). The clonotype was recovered from an adult woman with Graves' disease, either hyperthyroidism or ophthalmopathy (not recorded which). Sequencing used peripheral blood or thyroid tissue (not recorded which). CDR3 amino acids: CASSSKAGDTQYF. Written as DNA, the CDR3 is TGCGCCAGCAGCTCGAAGGCGGGAGATACGCAGTATTTT.